This TCR beta chain appears in the sequencing data of a study of T cell responses to AZD1222 COVID-19 vaccine. Study conclusions and caveats: Researchers report vaccine-associated CD4 TCRs spanning spike, with dominance at 160-218 and 743-854.

Between the trimmed V and J ends, which lost 3 bases and 3 bases, there was a span of 12 bases. The CDR3 sequence is 14 residues long. The germline CDR1 and CDR2 sequences are MDHEN and SYDVKM. The protocol was immunoSEQ multiplex PCR, while the TCRdb copy is restricted to in-frame clones and leaves out a portion. The table shows about 96,000 clones, with about nine tenths occurring only once. In regard to this clone: The antigen remains unidentified.

This material consisted of peripheral blood, taken on day 0 of AZD1222 vaccination. The gene calls are TRBV28 and TRBJ2-7; D is undetermined. The clonotype comes from an adult in good health. Here the CDR3 reads CASSLSGPNYEQYF. The CDR3 region has the DNA TGTGCCAGCAGTTTGAGTGGGCCAAACTACGAGCAGTACTTC.